These 5 T cell receptor beta chains came from one sample sequenced in a study of spatial heterogeneity in lung cancer. The study's findings and limits: Higher tumor mutation counts went along with higher counts of expanded intratumoral alpha and beta TCRs.

MiXCR was run by TCRdb on the 5' RACE reads, yielding one entry per CDR3 protein. Among over 8,500 distinct CDR3 sequences, 14% were seen once, and the ten largest hold roughly an eighth. The antigens of these receptors remain unknown. The sample's time point: sample taken at primary tumor resection. Here the sequenced sample was lung tumor tissue, taken at surgery. The source of these receptors is a male donor with early-stage non-small cell lung cancer.

By sample share, this clonotype is medium-sized. This chain joins TRBV11-2 and TRBJ2-1; possible D gene TRBD2, 5 bases. V shed 2 bases and J shed 10 bases, with 18 bases lying between them. This CDR3 is 15 amino acids long. CDR1 SGHAT and CDR2 FQNNGV come from the germline V gene. In DNA, the CDR3 is TGTGCCAGCAGCTTATACGAGGGTAGCGCGATCGAGCAGTTCTTC. Amino acids: CASSLYEGSAIEQFF.

This clonotype was recorded many times. The chain is built from TRBV9 and TRBJ1-5; D not certain. Deletions cut 0 bases from V and 6 bases from J, with 10 bases between. CDR1 is SGDLS, CDR2 YYNGEE, per germline. The CDR3 is 14 amino acids. The CDR3 is CASSVGTVGQPQHF. The CDR3 bases are TGTGCCAGCAGCGTAGGGACGGTGGGTCAGCCCCAGCATTTT.

Many counts were recorded for this clonotype. The chain employs TRBV21-1 and TRBJ2-7; the DNA was not used to check the table's D call, TRBD1. TRBV21-1 is recorded as a pseudogene. The CDR3 totals 17 residues. This CDR3 is CASSKYFSRAGINEQYF. The CDR3 bases are TGTGCCAGCAGCAAATACTTTTCCCGGGCAGGGATAAACGAGCAGTACTTC.

This clonotype is categorized as medium-sized. This chain links TRBV28 with TRBJ2-7, with D maybe TRBD1 (6 bases). Germline CDR1 and CDR2: MDHEN and SYDVKM. The V and J ends lost 1 base and 4 bases respectively, with 14 bases between them. The length of the CDR3 is 15 residues. The CDR3 coding sequence is TGTGCCAGCAGTTTATATGCAGGGGCGAGGTACGAGCAGTACTTC. This sequence encodes CASSLYAGARYEQYF.

Ten or more counts support this clonotype. The chain couples TRBV6-5 to TRBJ2-1; 12 positions match TRBD2. Germline V gene lookup returns CDR1 MNHEY and CDR2 SVGAGI. The CDR3 runs 16 residues. With 5 bases clipped from V and 7 bases from J, the junction kept 9 bases outside the gene matches. CDR3 loop: CASSRATSGGSNEQFF. The CDR3 DNA is TGTGCCAGCAGTCGCGCGACTAGCGGGGGATCGAATGAGCAGTTCTTC.